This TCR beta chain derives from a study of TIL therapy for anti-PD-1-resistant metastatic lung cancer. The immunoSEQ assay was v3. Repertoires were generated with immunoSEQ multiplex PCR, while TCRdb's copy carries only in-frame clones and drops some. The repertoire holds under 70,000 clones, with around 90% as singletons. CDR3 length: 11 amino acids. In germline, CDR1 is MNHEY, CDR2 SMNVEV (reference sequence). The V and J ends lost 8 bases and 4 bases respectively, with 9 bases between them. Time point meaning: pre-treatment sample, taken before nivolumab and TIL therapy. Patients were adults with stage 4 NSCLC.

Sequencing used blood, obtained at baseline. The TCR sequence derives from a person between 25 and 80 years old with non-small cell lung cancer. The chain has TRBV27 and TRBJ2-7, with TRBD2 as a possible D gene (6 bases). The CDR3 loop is CASGGWYEQYF. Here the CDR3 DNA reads TGTGCCAGCGGGGGGTGGTACGAGCAGTACTTC.